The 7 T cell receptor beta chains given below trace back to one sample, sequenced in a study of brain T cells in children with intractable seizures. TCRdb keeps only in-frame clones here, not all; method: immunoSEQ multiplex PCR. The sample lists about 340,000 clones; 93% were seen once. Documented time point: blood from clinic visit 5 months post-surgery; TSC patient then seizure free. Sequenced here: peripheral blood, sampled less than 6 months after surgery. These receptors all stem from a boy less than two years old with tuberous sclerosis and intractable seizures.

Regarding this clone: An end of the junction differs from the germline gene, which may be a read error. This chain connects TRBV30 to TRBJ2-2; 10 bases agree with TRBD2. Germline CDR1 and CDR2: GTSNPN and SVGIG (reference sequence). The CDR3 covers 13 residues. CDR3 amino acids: CAGSGRAAGELFF. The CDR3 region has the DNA TGTGCCGGGAGCGGGAGGGCGGCCGGGGAGCTGTTTTTT.

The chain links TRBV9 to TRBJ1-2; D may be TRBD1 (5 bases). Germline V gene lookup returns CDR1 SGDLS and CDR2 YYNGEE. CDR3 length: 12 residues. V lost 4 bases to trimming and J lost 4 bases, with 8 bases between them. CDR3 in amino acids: CASSPGAYGYTF. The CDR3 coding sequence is TGTGCCAGCAGCCCTGGGGCCTATGGCTACACCTTC. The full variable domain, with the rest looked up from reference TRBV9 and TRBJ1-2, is DSGVTQTPKHLITATGQRVTLRCSPRSGDLSVYWYQQSLDQGLQFLIQYYNGEERAKGNILERFSAQQFPDLHSELNLSSLELGDSALYFCASSPGAYGYTFGSGTRLTVV.

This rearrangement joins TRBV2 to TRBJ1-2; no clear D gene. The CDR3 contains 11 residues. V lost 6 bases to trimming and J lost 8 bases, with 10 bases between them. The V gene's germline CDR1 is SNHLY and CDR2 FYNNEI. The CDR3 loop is CASRIKSGYTF. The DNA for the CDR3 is TGTGCCAGCAGGATAAAATCGGGCTACACCTTC.

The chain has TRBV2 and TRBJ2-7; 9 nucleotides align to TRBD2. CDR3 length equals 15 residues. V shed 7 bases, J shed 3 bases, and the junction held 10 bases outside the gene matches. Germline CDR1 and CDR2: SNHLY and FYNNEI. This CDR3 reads CASTTSGFKLYEQYF. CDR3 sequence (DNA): TGTGCCAGCACCACTAGCGGGTTCAAACTCTACGAGCAGTACTTC. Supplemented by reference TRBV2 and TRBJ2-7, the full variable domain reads EPEVTQTPSHQVTQMGQEVILRCVPISNHLYFYWYRQILGQKVEFLVSFYNNEISEKSEIFDDQFSVERPDGSNFTLKIRSTKLEDSAMYFCASTTSGFKLYEQYFGPGTRLTVT.

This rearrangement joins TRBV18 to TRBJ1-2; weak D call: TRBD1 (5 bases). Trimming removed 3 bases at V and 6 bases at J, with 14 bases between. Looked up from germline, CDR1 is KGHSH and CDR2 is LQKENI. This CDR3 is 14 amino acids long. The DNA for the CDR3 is TGTGCCAGCTCACCTCCGGGACGGGGGGATGGCTACACCTTC. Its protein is CASSPPGRGDGYTF.

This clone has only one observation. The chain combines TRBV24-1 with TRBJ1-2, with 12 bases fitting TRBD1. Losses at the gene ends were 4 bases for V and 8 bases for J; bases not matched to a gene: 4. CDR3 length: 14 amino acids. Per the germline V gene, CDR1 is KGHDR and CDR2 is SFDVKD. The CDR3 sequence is CATSESGTGGGYTF. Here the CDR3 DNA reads TGTGCCACCAGTGAATCCGGGACAGGGGGCGGCTACACCTTC.

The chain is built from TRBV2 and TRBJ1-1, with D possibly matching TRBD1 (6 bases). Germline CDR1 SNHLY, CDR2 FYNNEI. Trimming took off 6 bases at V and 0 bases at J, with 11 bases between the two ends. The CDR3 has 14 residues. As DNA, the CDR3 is TGTGCCAGCAGGACCGGACAGTTGAACACTGAAGCTTTCTTT. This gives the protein CASRTGQLNTEAFF.